The 31 T cell receptor beta chains listed next were all sequenced from one sample in a study of cytomegalovirus exposure and HLA in healthy donors. In the PCR, 60 Vbeta and 13 Jbeta primers were used. Only in-frame clones appear in the TCRdb table, and some are missing; sequencing was by immunoSEQ multiplex PCR. The profile shows around 130,000 clones, roughly 69% of them singletons. Specimen: PBMCs. These receptors came from a human donor in good health.

The chain combines TRBV28 with TRBJ1-1; D is unresolved. With 3 bases removed from V and 4 bases from J, the gap between germline ends came to 6 bases. This CDR3 has 12 amino acids. The germline V gene encodes CDR1 MDHEN and CDR2 SYDVKM. CDR3 in amino acids: CASSLAVTEAFF. CDR3 bases: TGTGCCAGCAGTTTGGCAGTCACTGAAGCTTTCTTT.

V usage is TRBV7-9 and J usage is TRBJ2-7; the D is unclear. This CDR3 contains 11 residues. From germline, CDR1 is SEHNR and CDR2 FQNEAQ (reference sequence). Trimming took 5 bases from V and 4 from J, leaving 6 bases between them. The CDR3 is CASSRSYEQYF. CDR3 sequence (DNA): TGTGCCAGCAGCCGGTCGTACGAGCAGTACTTC.

Remarks on this clone: The sample contains more than one DNA sequence encoding this CDR3. In DNA, the CDR3 is TGTGCCAGCAGCCCTGCCCCGGACAGGGGGGGGGTCGACGAGCAGTACTTC. It specifies CASSPAPDRGGVDEQYF. The chain recombines TRBV7-8 with TRBJ2-7, with TRBD1 matching over 10 bases. Trimming at V came to 5 bases and at J to 5 bases, leaving 15 bases not matched to a gene. CDR1 SGHVS and CDR2 FQNEAQ come from the germline V gene. This CDR3 contains 17 residues.

V is TRBV20-1 and J is TRBJ1-2; the D gene is possibly TRBD1 (5 bases). Trimming stripped 3 bases from V and 6 bases from J, with 8 bases between. This CDR3 is built from 11 residues. CDR1 is DFQATT and CDR2 is SNEGSKA in the germline V gene (reference sequence). CDR3 in amino acids: CSARGLDGYTF. The CDR3 DNA sequence: TGCAGTGCTAGGGGGCTGGATGGCTACACCTTC.

The sample holds one count of this clone. The J gene is TRBJ2-4, the V gene TRBV27; TRBD1 matches 9 bases. V lost 2 bases to trimming and J lost 8 bases; unmatched junction nucleotides: 1. The CDR3 consists of 13 residues. From germline, CDR1 is MNHEY and CDR2 SMNVEV (reference sequence). The DNA of the CDR3 is TGTGCCAGCAGTTTACGGACAGGGGACATTCAGTACTTC. This codes for CASSLRTGDIQYF.

Worth noting for this clone: A junction boundary mismatches the germline segment, possibly from a read error. This chain uses TRBV7-9 with TRBJ1-2; the match to TRBD1 covers 10 bases. CDR1 is SEHNR, CDR2 FQNEAQ, per germline (reference sequence). The CDR3 extends over 15 amino acids. The CDR3 sequence: CSSSLSGDRGYGYTF. The CDR3, as DNA: TGTTCCAGCAGCCTAAGCGGGGACAGGGGCTATGGCTACACCTTC. The full variable domain, in which reference TRBV7-9 and TRBJ1-2 provide the parts outside the CDR3, is DTGVSQNPRHKITKRGQNVTFRCDPISEHNRLYWYRQTLGQGPEFLTYFQNEAQLEKSRLLSDRFSAERPKGSFSTLEIQRTEQGDSAMYLCSSSLSGDRGYGYTFGSGTRLTVV.

The chain couples TRBV30 to TRBJ1-2, with 8 bases matching TRBD1. The CDR3 runs to 15 residues. V was pared by 1 base and J by 8 bases, with 12 bases of the junction left unmatched. Germline lookup yields CDR1 GTSNPN and CDR2 SVGIG (reference sequence). The CDR3 DNA reads TGTGCCTGGAGTGATTTCGTGGGACAGGAAGCGGGCTACACCTTC. Translating gives CAWSDFVGQEAGYTF.

This sequence joins TRBV27 and TRBJ2-3; 7 nucleotides line up with TRBD2. CDR3 length: 17 residues. Losses at the gene ends were 3 bases for V and 1 base for J; bases not matched to a gene: 10. CDR1 and CDR2 from the germline V gene are MNHEY and SMNVEV (reference sequence). CDR3 in DNA: TGTGCCAGCAGTTTCCTAGAGACGGGAGGACGCACAGATACGCAGTATTTT. It yields the protein CASSFLETGGRTDTQYF.

This clone was counted between two and nine times. J is TRBJ1-3 and V is TRBV29-1; D ambiguous. Deletions cut 8 bases from V and 4 bases from J, with 9 bases between. There are 11 residues in the CDR3. The germline V gene encodes CDR1 SQVTM and CDR2 ANQGSEA. CDR3 amino acids: CSTLSGNTIYF. In DNA, the CDR3 is TGCAGCACTTTGTCCGGAAACACCATATATTTT.

The chain joins TRBV6-5 to TRBJ2-3, with D tentatively TRBD2 (6 bases). Trimming took 8 bases from V and 1 from J, leaving 7 bases between them. Germline-derived CDR1 and CDR2 are MNHEY and SVGAGI. The CDR3 extends over 12 amino acids. CDR3 nucleotide sequence: TGTGCCAGCGGGAGGCGCACAGATACGCAGTATTTT. Its protein product is CASGRRTDTQYF.

V and J are TRBV4-2 and TRBJ2-1, with a possible D match to TRBD2 (6 bases). V lost 0 bases, J lost 10 bases, and 16 bases lay in between. The CDR3 spans 15 residues. Germline CDR1 and CDR2: LGHNA and YNFKEQ. The CDR3 sequence is CASSQEPPGGNEQFF. The DNA for the CDR3 is TGTGCCAGCAGCCAAGAACCCCCCGGGGGTAACGAGCAGTTCTTC.

This chain joins TRBV9 and TRBJ1-3, with TRBD1 identical over 9 bases. Per the germline V gene, CDR1 is SGDLS and CDR2 is YYNGEE. Trimming cost V 2 bases and J 2 bases; bases outside gene matches: 8. This CDR3 has 17 amino acids. CDR3 protein: CASSVAGTGFTGNTIYF. The CDR3 nucleotides read TGTGCCAGCAGCGTCGCCGGGACAGGGTTTACTGGAAACACCATATATTTT.

The J gene is TRBJ2-1, the V gene TRBV5-8, with TRBD2 matching over 9 bases. Germline V gives CDR1 SGHTS, CDR2 YDEGEE. V gave up 1 base and J gave up 4 bases; unmatched junction bases: 3. The CDR3 covers 15 residues. This CDR3 is CASSLSGGTYNEQFF. CDR3 DNA sequence: TGTGCCAGCAGCTTGAGCGGGGGGACGTACAATGAGCAGTTCTTC.

The rearrangement links TRBV15 to TRBJ1-5, with a weak D call TRBD1 (5 bases). Trimming pared 3 bases from V and 6 bases from J, leaving 15 bases between. Per germline, CDR1 LNHNV and CDR2 YYDKDF (reference sequence). The CDR3 is made up of 15 amino acids. In nucleotides, the CDR3 is TGTGCCACCAGCAGCGGCGGGGGGGGTATTCAGCCCCAGCATTTT. Translated, it gives CATSSGGGGIQPQHF.

This chain joins TRBV11-2 and TRBJ2-7; D ambiguous. Between the trimmed V and J ends, which lost 5 bases and 2 bases, there was a span of 4 bases. Germline CDR1 reads SGHAT; CDR2 reads FQNNGV. The CDR3 sequence is 11 residues long. The CDR3 coding sequence is TGTGCCAGCAGCGACACCTACGAGCAGTACTTC. Translation: CASSDTYEQYF.

The genes are TRBV5-1 and TRBJ2-7; 8 nucleotides agree with TRBD1. Looked up from germline, CDR1 is SGHRS and CDR2 is YFSETQ. Germline trimming cut 4 bases from V and 4 bases from J; bases unmatched to any gene: 10. The CDR3 has 15 amino acids. CDR3 in DNA: TGCGCCAGCAGCCTTAACGCAGGGGGCCTTTACGAGCAGTACTTC. Amino acid sequence: CASSLNAGGLYEQYF.

This chain connects TRBV19 to TRBJ1-5; 8 bases fit TRBD1. The CDR3 totals 14 residues. In germline, CDR1 is LNHDA, CDR2 SQIVND (reference sequence). The V and J ends lost 4 bases and 12 bases, in that order; junction bases with no gene match: 11. The CDR3 reads CASSTRTGGYFQHF. CDR3 sequence (DNA): TGTGCCAGTAGTACTCGCACAGGGGGGTATTTCCAGCATTTT.

This chain joins TRBV5-1 and TRBJ2-1, with D possibly being TRBD1 (6 bases). The CDR3 length is 17 residues. Germline V gene data show CDR1 as SGHRS and CDR2 as YFSETQ. Deletions cut 0 bases from V and 0 bases from J, with 13 bases between. CDR3 DNA sequence: TGCGCCAGCAGCTTGGATGGGGGCATAAGCTCCTACAATGAGCAGTTCTTC. It translates to CASSLDGGISSYNEQFF.

To note about this clone: Other DNA sequences in this specimen translate into the identical CDR3. This chain joins TRBV9 and TRBJ2-5, with D hard to call. The CDR3 runs to 13 residues. The germline CDR1 and CDR2 sequences are SGDLS and YYNGEE. Deletions cut 0 bases from V and 2 bases from J, with 5 bases between. The CDR3 DNA reads as TGTGCCAGCAGCGTAGCGTCTCAAGAGACCCAGTACTTC. Its translation is CASSVASQETQYF.

This clone appeared a single time. The V gene is TRBV4-1, the J gene TRBJ1-2; 7 bases align to TRBD1. V was clipped by 2 bases and J by 2 bases; unmatched bases: 11. This CDR3 has 17 amino acids. Germline V gene data show CDR1 as MGHRA and CDR2 as YSYEKL. The CDR3 region has the DNA TGCGCCAGCAGCCAAAATCCCGACAGGGCCGAGAACTATGGCTACACCTTC. It yields the protein CASSQNPDRAENYGYTF.

This clone was observed a single time. The gene calls are TRBV27 and TRBJ1-2, with a weak D call TRBD1 (6 bases). Germline lookup yields CDR1 MNHEY and CDR2 SMNVEV (reference sequence). This CDR3 is 13 amino acids long. Trimming pared 5 bases from V and 8 bases from J, leaving 15 bases between. The CDR3 DNA reads as TGTGCCAGCAGTCCCCGGACAGCCGGGGGCTACACCTTC. This translates into CASSPRTAGGYTF.

In this sample, this clone turned up a few times. This chain uses TRBV11-2 with TRBJ1-1; D may be TRBD1 (6 bases). The V end lost 0 bases, the J end lost 2 bases, and 13 bases lay between the germline ends. CDR1 is SGHAT and CDR2 is FQNNGV in the germline V gene. This CDR3 has 16 amino acids. CDR3: CASSLDPWGLNTEAFF. CDR3 DNA: TGTGCCAGCAGCTTAGATCCGTGGGGGCTCAACACTGAAGCTTTCTTT.

The chain combines TRBV7-2 with TRBJ2-5; TRBD2 might be the D (5 bases). The J call may not be correct, given that the DNA end is closer to TRBJ2-7. The CDR3 has 18 amino acids. Germline V gene data show CDR1 as SGHTA and CDR2 as FQGNSA. The CDR3 reads CASSLFGSGSAKAYEQYF. CDR3 bases: TGTGCCAGCAGCTTATTCGGCTCGGGGTCGGCGAAAGCCTACGAGCAGTACTTC.

The genes are TRBV19 and TRBJ1-5; TRBD1 agrees at 7 bases. This CDR3 contains 16 residues. Trimming cost V 3 bases and J 1 base; bases outside gene matches: 6. Germline V gene data show CDR1 as LNHDA and CDR2 as SQIVND (reference sequence). As DNA, the CDR3 is TGTGCCAGTAGTATCCACAGGGGTAGCAGCAATCAGCCCCAGCATTTT. As protein: CASSIHRGSSNQPQHF.

The V and J genes are TRBV7-9 and TRBJ2-5; 7 bases match TRBD1. The CDR3 spans 14 residues. Trimming at V came to 3 bases and at J to 3 bases, leaving 4 bases not matched to a gene. Per the germline V gene, CDR1 is SEHNR and CDR2 is FQNEAQ (reference sequence). CDR3 coding DNA: TGTGCCAGCAGCTTGGGACAGACTAAAGAGACCCAGTACTTC. It yields the protein CASSLGQTKETQYF.

The chain links TRBV27 to TRBJ1-1, with TRBD1 identical over 12 bases. Germline-derived CDR1 and CDR2 are MNHEY and SMNVEV (reference sequence). After removal of 7 bases from V and 1 base from J, the junction contained 13 bases not matched to a gene. The CDR3 extends over 18 amino acids. CDR3 residues: CASNPFPGQGAWNTEAFF. The CDR3 DNA reads TGTGCCAGCAACCCATTCCCGGGACAGGGGGCCTGGAACACTGAAGCTTTCTTT.

The chain has TRBV29-1 and TRBJ2-1, with 8 bases fitting TRBD2. The CDR3 totals 16 residues. Germline CDR1 is SQVTM and CDR2 is ANQGSEA. Trimming removed 6 bases from V and 3 bases from J; junction bases left unmatched: 13. The CDR3 DNA sequence: TGCAGCGTGGCCCTTAGGGGCGGGAGGATCTACAATGAGCAGTTCTTC. Its protein is CSVALRGGRIYNEQFF.

This clone appeared a few times. The chain has TRBV4-1 and TRBJ1-1; tentative D call: TRBD1 (5 bases). This CDR3 is 13 amino acids long. V was cut by 4 bases and J by 4 bases, with 10 bases left in between. Germline CDR1 reads MGHRA; CDR2 reads YSYEKL. The CDR3 DNA reads TGCGCCAGCAGCCTCCAGGGAGGCACTGAAGCTTTCTTT. Translated: CASSLQGGTEAFF.

The chain is built from TRBV28 and TRBJ2-7, with 7 bases identical to TRBD1. The CDR3 runs 13 residues. Germline CDR1 is MDHEN and CDR2 is SYDVKM. The junction had 4 bases not matched to a gene; V was cut back by 6 bases and J by 2 bases. CDR3 amino acids: CASRKQGTYEQYF. CDR3 DNA sequence: TGTGCCAGCAGGAAACAGGGGACCTACGAGCAGTACTTC.

The table lists this clone with a count of one. The V and J genes are TRBV5-1 and TRBJ2-5; TRBD2 matches at 10 bases. The CDR3 is made up of 14 amino acids. Trimming at V came to 2 bases and at J to 3 bases, leaving 1 base not matched to a gene. Germline CDR1 and CDR2: SGHRS and YFSETQ. CDR3 in amino acids: CASSFGTSEETQYF. DNA for the CDR3: TGCGCCAGCAGCTTCGGGACTAGCGAAGAGACCCAGTACTTC. Full variable domain (missing parts from reference TRBV5-1 and TRBJ2-5): KAGVTQTPRYLIKTRGQQVTLSCSPISGHRSVSWYQQTPGQGLQFLFEYFSETQRNKGNFPGRFSGRQFSNSRSEMNVSTLELGDSALYLCASSFGTSEETQYFGPGTRLLVL.

V is TRBV30 and J is TRBJ1-2, with D maybe TRBD1 (6 bases). Between the trimmed V and J ends, which lost 2 bases and 4 bases, there was a span of 11 bases. The germline CDR1 and CDR2 sequences are GTSNPN and SVGIG (reference sequence). The CDR3 length is 13 residues. The CDR3 reads CAWSLGQSYGYTF. CDR3 coding DNA: TGTGCCTGGAGTCTTGGACAGTCCTATGGCTACACCTTC.